The 14 T cell receptor beta chains listed next were all sequenced from one sample in a study of memory CD4+ T cells and cytomegalovirus serostatus. The sort gate was single viable CD3+CD4+CD8-CD45RO+ cells for memory CD4+ T cells. Produced via immunoSEQ multiplex PCR; TCRdb's table is partial and in-frame only. The repertoire consists of 84,000 or so clones, with 80% occurring once and the leading ten covering nearly 0.8%. What was sequenced was memory CD4+ T cells from blood. All receptors derive from an adult in good health and CMV-seronegative.

Of note for this clone: Other DNA sequences in the sample encode the same CDR3. V and J are TRBV18 and TRBJ1-5, with 7 nucleotides matching TRBD1. The V gene's germline CDR1 is KGHSH and CDR2 LQKENI. With V trimmed by 3 bases and J by 1 base, 9 bases remained unmatched. The CDR3 totals 17 residues. The CDR3 DNA is TGTGCCAGCTCACCGAGACAGGGAGGATTAAGCAATCAGCCCCAGCATTTT. It is translated as CASSPRQGGLSNQPQHF. The variable domain in full, completed from reference TRBV18 and TRBJ1-5, reads NAGVMQNPRHLVRRRGQEARLRCSPMKGHSHVYWYRQLPEEGLKFMVYLQKENIIDESGMPKERFSAEFPKEGPSILRIQQVVRGDSAAYFCASSPRQGGLSNQPQHFGDGTRLSIL.

V is TRBV7-2 and J is TRBJ1-2; TRBD1 matches 8 bases. Germline trimming cut 4 bases from V and 8 bases from J; bases unmatched to any gene: 9. In germline, CDR1 is SGHTA, CDR2 FQGNSA. The CDR3 has 14 amino acids. The CDR3 here is CASSSPGQVFGYTF. DNA of the CDR3: TGTGCCAGCAGCTCTCCGGGACAGGTCTTCGGCTACACCTTC. The whole variable domain, remainder taken from reference TRBV7-2 and TRBJ1-2, is GAGVSQSPSNKVTEKGKDVELRCDPISGHTALYWYRQSLGQGLEFLIYFQGNSAPDKSGLPSDRFSAERTGGSVSTLTIQRTQQEDSAVYLCASSSPGQVFGYTFGSGTRLTVV.

V usage is TRBV19 and J usage is TRBJ1-1; unclear D gene. The V end lost 3 bases, the J end lost 1 base, and 12 bases lay between the germline ends. Germline-derived CDR1 and CDR2 are LNHDA and SQIVND (reference sequence). This CDR3 region has 15 residues. The CDR3 is CASSIVRRWNTEAFF. The CDR3, as DNA: TGTGCCAGTAGTATTGTCCGTCGGTGGAACACTGAAGCTTTCTTT.

The chain is built from TRBV5-6 and TRBJ1-1; D unclear. Trimming shortened V by 5 bases and J by 0 bases, and 14 bases separated the two germline ends. CDR1 and CDR2 from the germline V gene are SGHDT and YYEEEE. The CDR3 spans 15 residues. The CDR3 sequence: CASSVRSRMNTEAFF. The CDR3 region has the DNA TGTGCCAGCAGTGTTCGGTCGCGGATGAACACTGAAGCTTTCTTT.

CDR3 bases: TGTGCCAGCAGCTTAGTCAGCAATCAGCCCCAGCATTTT. It specifies CASSLVSNQPQHF. This rearrangement joins TRBV7-2 to TRBJ1-5; D is undetermined. V shed 1 base and J shed 1 base, with 2 bases lying between them. The V gene's germline CDR1 is SGHTA and CDR2 FQGNSA. The CDR3 consists of 13 residues.

The chain joins TRBV9 to TRBJ1-6, with D possibly being TRBD1 (5 bases). CDR3 length equals 19 residues. Germline lookup yields CDR1 SGDLS and CDR2 YYNGEE. V was pared by 0 bases and J by 0 bases, with 16 bases between. The CDR3 DNA sequence: TGTGCCAGCAGCGTAGACCCGGGGCCTTCCAGCTCCTATAATTCACCCCTCCACTTT. As protein: CASSVDPGPSSSYNSPLHF.

In this sample, this clone turned up once. The V and J genes are TRBV6-6 and TRBJ2-7, with 9 bases identical to TRBD2. The V gene end was trimmed by 10 bases and the J gene end by 7 bases; junction bases not matched to a gene: 11. CDR1 and CDR2 from the germline V gene are MNHNY and SVGAGI (reference sequence). The CDR3 loop spans 13 amino acids. This CDR3 reads CATEAGGVREQYF. CDR3 nucleotides: TGTGCCACAGAAGCGGGGGGTGTTAGGGAGCAGTACTTC.

The chain joins TRBV23-1 to TRBJ1-1; D is undetermined. TRBV23-1 is treated as an ORF (open reading frame) with a function not yet certain. The ends were cut back, 10 bases at V and 0 bases at J, with 21 bases in the middle. The CDR3 totals 16 residues. This CDR3 is CAIGLGPETLNTEAFF. Written as DNA, the CDR3 is TGCGCCATTGGTTTAGGGCCAGAAACACTGAACACTGAAGCTTTCTTT.

V and J are TRBV11-2 and TRBJ1-2; D may be TRBD1 (6 bases). V lost 3 bases and J 1 base, leaving 15 bases between the germline ends. The CDR3 is 16 residues long. Germline V gene sequence: CDR1 SGHAT, CDR2 FQNNGV. CDR3 sequence: CASSFRSGGGNYGYTF. The CDR3 DNA reads as TGTGCCAGCAGCTTCAGGTCGGGGGGCGGTAACTATGGCTACACCTTC.

The chain carries TRBV28 and TRBJ2-7, with D possibly TRBD2 on 5 matching bases. Trimming took off 9 bases at V and 7 bases at J, with 16 bases between the two ends. Germline V gives CDR1 MDHEN, CDR2 SYDVKM. There are 12 residues in the CDR3. The CDR3 DNA reads TGTGCCAGTAACTCGGCCCGGAGGGAGCAGTACTTC. Translation gives CASNSARREQYF.

The chain joins TRBV27 to TRBJ2-3, with 7 bases matching TRBD2. The CDR3 sequence is 15 residues long. Unmatched junction bases numbered 5, after V lost 2 bases and J lost 3 bases. Germline loops: CDR1 MNHEY, CDR2 SMNVEV (reference sequence). Written as DNA, the CDR3 is TGTGCCAGCAGTTTAGGACTAGAGGGAACAGATACGCAGTATTTT. Protein product: CASSLGLEGTDTQYF.

The CDR3 sequence: CASSEQNNQPQHF. The CDR3 nucleotides are TGTGCCAGCAGTGAACAGAACAATCAGCCCCAGCATTTT. This rearrangement joins TRBV6-1 to TRBJ1-5; D ambiguous. Germline V lookup: CDR1 MNHNS, CDR2 SASEGT. V was pared by 2 bases and J by 3 bases, with 5 bases between. The CDR3 has 13 amino acids.

The chain is built from TRBV18 and TRBJ1-2; 10 bases map to TRBD1. V trimming: 6 bases; J trimming: 3 bases; junction bases outside the gene matches: 7. Per germline, CDR1 KGHSH and CDR2 LQKENI. This CDR3 is 15 amino acids long. The CDR3: CASSQRTGGDYGYTF. In DNA form, the CDR3 reads TGTGCCAGCTCCCAACGGACAGGGGGGGACTATGGCTACACCTTC.

The V call is TRBV5-6, the J call TRBJ2-3, with a tentative D call TRBD1 (6 bases). There are 13 residues in the CDR3. The germline V and J ends were trimmed by 2 bases and 4 bases, with 8 bases remaining between them. CDR1 and CDR2 from the germline V gene are SGHDT and YYEEEE. CDR3 in DNA: TGTGCCAGCAGCTTAGGGGGTTCAGATACGCAGTATTTT. It codes for CASSLGGSDTQYF.